Here is one TCR beta chain with its context. Trimming removed 3 bases at V and 10 bases at J, with 13 bases between. The germline CDR1 and CDR2 sequences are SQVTM and ANQGSEA. The CDR3 has 12 residues. A second PCR of 7 to 11 cycles used a sample-barcoded 5' primer and a J-beta primer mix. TCRdb passed the 5' RACE reads through MiXCR, listing each CDR3 protein once. The table has approximately 670,000 distinct CDR3 sequences, around 41% seen once; the top ten hold about 30%. The data are from a study of blood T cells in healthy people across ages. The sequence derives from an elderly man in good health. The sample was blood. This chain uses TRBV29-1 with TRBJ2-1; tentatively, D is TRBD2 (5 bases). The DNA of the CDR3 is TGCAGCGTTGATCGGCTGGGCGGGGAGCAGTTCTTC. Amino acid sequence: CSVDRLGGEQFF.